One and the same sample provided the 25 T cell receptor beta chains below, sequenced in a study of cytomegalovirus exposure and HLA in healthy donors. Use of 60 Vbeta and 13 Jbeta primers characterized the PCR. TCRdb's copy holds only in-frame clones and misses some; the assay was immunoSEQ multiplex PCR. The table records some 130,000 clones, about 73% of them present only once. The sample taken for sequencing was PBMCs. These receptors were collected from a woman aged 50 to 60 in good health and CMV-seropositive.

The CDR3, as DNA: TGCGCCAGCAGCCAGGGGGCTGGAAACACCATATATTTT. Translation gives CASSQGAGNTIYF. The chain is built from TRBV5-1 and TRBJ1-3; 7 bases agree with TRBD1. V was pared by 4 bases and J by 2 bases, with 0 bases of the junction left unmatched. Germline V gene data show CDR1 as SGHRS and CDR2 as YFSETQ. The CDR3 is 13 residues long.

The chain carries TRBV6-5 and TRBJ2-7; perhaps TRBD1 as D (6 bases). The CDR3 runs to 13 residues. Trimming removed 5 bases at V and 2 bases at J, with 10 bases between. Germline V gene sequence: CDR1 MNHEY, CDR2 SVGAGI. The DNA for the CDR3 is TGTGCCAGCAGTCGGGACATCACCTACGAGCAGTACTTC. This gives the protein CASSRDITYEQYF.

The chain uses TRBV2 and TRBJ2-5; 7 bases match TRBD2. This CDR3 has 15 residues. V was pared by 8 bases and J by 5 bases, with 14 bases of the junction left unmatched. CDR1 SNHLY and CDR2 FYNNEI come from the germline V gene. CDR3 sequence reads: CASDYGGETGETQYF. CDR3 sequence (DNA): TGTGCCAGCGATTATGGGGGGGAAACCGGCGAGACCCAGTACTTC.

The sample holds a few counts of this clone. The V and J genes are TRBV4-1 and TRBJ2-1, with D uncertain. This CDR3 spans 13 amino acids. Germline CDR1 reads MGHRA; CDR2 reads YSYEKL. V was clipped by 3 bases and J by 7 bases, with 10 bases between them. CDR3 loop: CASSHLDENEQFF. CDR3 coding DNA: TGCGCCAGCAGCCACCTAGATGAGAATGAGCAGTTCTTC.

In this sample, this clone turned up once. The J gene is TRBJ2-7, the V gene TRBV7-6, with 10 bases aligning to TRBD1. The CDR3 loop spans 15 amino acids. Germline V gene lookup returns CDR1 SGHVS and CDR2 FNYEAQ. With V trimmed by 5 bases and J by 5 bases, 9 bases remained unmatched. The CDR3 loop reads CASSLTGGGFHEQYF. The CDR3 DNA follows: TGTGCCAGCAGCCTGACAGGGGGCGGATTCCACGAGCAGTACTTC.

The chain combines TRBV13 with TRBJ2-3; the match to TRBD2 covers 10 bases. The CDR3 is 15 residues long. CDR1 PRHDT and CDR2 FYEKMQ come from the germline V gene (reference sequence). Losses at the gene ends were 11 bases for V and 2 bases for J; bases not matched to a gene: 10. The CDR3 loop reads CASRVLAGVTDTQYF. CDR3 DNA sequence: TGTGCCTCAAGGGTTCTAGCGGGGGTCACAGATACGCAGTATTTT.

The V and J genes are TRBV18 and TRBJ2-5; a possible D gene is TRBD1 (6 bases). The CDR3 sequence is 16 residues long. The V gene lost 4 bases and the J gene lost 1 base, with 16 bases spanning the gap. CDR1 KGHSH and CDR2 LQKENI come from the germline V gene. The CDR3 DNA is TGTGCCAGCTCACAGATGACAGGTGGGGCCCAAGAGACCCAGTACTTC. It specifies CASSQMTGGAQETQYF.

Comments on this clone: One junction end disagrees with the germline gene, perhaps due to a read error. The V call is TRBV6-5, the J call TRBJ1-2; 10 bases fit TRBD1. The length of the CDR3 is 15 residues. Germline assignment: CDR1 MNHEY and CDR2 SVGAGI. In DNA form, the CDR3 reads TGTTCCAGCAGTGCTTATACGGACAGGGGGTATGGCTACACCTTC. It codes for CSSSAYTDRGYGYTF.

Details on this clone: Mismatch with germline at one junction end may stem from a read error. The CDR3, as DNA: TGTGCCAGCAGCCGGGAGAACTATGGCTACCCCTTC. This codes for CASSRENYGYPF. V gene TRBV2 combines with J gene TRBJ1-2; D remains ambiguous. CDR1 and CDR2 (germline): SNHLY, FYNNEI. The CDR3 is made up of 12 amino acids.

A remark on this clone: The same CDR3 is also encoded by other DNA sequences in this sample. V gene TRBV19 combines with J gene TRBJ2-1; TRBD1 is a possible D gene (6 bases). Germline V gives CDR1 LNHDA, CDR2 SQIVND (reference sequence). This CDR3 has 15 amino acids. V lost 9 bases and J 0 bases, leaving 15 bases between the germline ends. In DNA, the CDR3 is TGTGCCAGCAGAATCGACAGGAGCTCCTACAATGAGCAGTTCTTC. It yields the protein CASRIDRSSYNEQFF.

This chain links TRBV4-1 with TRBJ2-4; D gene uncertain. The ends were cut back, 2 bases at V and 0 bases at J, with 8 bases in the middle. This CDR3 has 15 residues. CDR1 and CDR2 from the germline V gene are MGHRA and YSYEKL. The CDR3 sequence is CASSQIRIAKNIQYF. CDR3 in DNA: TGCGCCAGCAGCCAAATCAGAATAGCCAAAAACATTCAGTACTTC.

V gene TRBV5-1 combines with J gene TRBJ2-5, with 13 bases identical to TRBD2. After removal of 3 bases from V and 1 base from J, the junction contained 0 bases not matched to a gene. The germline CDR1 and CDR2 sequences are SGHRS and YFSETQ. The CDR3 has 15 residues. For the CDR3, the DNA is TGCGCCAGCAGCTGGACTAGCGGGGGCCAAGAGACCCAGTACTTC. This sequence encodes CASSWTSGGQETQYF.

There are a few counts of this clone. CDR3 DNA sequence: TGTGCCAGCAGGGTTACAGGGGGTGGCTACACCTTC. This translates into CASRVTGGGYTF. This chain joins TRBV6-5 and TRBJ1-2; 8 nucleotides align to TRBD1. The CDR3 has 12 residues. The germline CDR1 and CDR2 sequences are MNHEY and SVGAGI. The J segment lost 7 bases and the V segment lost 6 bases, leaving 4 bases of the junction unmatched.

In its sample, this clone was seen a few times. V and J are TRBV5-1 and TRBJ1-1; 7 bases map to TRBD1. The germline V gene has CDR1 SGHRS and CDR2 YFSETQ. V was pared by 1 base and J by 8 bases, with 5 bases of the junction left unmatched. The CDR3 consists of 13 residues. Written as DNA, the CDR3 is TGCGCCAGCAGCTTGACAAGGGGACAGGAAGCTTTCTTT. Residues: CASSLTRGQEAFF.

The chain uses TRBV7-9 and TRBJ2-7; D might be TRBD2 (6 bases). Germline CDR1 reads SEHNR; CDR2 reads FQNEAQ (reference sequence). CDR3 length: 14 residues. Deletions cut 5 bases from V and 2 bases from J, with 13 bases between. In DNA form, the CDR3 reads TGTGCCAGCAGCACCTCGCGGGGTGCCTACGAGCAGTACTTC. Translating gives CASSTSRGAYEQYF.

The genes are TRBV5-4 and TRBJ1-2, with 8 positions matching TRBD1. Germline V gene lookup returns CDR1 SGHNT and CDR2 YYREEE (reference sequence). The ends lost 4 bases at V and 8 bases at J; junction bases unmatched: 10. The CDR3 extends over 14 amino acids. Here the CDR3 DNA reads TGTGCCAGCAGCGTGGACAGGGTTTTGATCGGCTACACCTTC. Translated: CASSVDRVLIGYTF.

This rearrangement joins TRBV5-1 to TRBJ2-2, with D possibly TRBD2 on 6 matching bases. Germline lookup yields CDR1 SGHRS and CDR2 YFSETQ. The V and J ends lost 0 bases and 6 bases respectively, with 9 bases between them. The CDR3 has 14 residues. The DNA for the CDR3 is TGCGCCAGCAGCTTGGATGGAGGGGCCGGGGAGCTGTTTTTT. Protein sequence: CASSLDGGAGELFF.

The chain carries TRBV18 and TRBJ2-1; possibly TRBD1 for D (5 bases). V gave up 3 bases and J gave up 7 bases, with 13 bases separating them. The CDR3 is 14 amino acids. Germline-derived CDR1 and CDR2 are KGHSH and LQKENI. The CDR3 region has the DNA TGTGCCAGCTCACCCCCCATATCAGGGAATGAGCAGTTCTTC. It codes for CASSPPISGNEQFF.

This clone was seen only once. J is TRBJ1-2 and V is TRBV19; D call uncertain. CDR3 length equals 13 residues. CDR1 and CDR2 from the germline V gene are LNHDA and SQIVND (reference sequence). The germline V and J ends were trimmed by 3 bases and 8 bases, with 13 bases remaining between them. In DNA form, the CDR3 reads TGTGCCAGTAGTATTGGCCGGGGTTCAGGCTACACCTTC. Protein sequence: CASSIGRGSGYTF.

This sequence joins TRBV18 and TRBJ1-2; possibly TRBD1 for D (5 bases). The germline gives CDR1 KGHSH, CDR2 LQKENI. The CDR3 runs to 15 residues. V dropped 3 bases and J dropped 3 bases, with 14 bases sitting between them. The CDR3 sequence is CASSPRDPGDYGYTF. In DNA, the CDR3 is TGTGCCAGCTCACCCCGGGACCCGGGGGACTATGGCTACACCTTC.

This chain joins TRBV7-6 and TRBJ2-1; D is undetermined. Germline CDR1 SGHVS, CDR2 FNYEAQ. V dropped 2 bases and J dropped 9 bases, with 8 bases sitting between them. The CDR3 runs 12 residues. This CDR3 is CASSLLSFEQFF. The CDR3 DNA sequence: TGTGCCAGCAGCTTATTATCTTTTGAGCAGTTCTTC.

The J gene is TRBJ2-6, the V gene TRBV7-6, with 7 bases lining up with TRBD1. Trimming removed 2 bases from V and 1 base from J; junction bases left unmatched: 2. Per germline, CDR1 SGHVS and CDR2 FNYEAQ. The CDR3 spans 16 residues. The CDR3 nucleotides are TGTGCCAGCAGCTTACGGACAGGTTCTGGGGCCAACGTCCTGACTTTC. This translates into CASSLRTGSGANVLTF. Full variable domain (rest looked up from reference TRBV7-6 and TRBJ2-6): GAGVSQSPRYKVTKRGQDVALRCDPISGHVSLYWYRQALGQGPEFLTYFNYEAQQDKSGLPNDRFSAERPEGSISTLTIQRTEQRDSAMYRCASSLRTGSGANVLTFGAGSRLTVL.

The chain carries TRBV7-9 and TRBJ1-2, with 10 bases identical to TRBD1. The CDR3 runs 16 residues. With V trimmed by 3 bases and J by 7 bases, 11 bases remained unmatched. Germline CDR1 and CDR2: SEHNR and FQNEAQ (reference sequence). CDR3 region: CASSFPGLTGGCGYTF. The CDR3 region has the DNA TGTGCCAGCAGCTTCCCCGGCCTGACAGGGGGCTGTGGCTACACCTTC.

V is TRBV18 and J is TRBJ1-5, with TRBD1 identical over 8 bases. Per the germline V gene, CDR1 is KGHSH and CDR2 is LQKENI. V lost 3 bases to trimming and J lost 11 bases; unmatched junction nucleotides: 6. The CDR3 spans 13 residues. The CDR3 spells CASSPGDRRTQHF. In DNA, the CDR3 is TGTGCCAGCTCACCTGGGGACAGGCGGACCCAGCATTTT.

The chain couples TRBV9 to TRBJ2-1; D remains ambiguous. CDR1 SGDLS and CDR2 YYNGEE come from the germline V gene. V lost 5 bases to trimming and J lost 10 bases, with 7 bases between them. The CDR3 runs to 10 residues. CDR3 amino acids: CASSGQEQFF. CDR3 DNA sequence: TGTGCCAGCAGTGGGCAAGAGCAGTTCTTC.